Presented here are 12 T cell receptor beta chains from one specimen sequenced in a study of early stage breast cancer tumors. Libraries were prepared by immunoSEQ multiplex PCR; TCRdb keeps only in-frame clonotypes and omits some of them. Of nearly 11,000 clones in the sample, over 60% were seen once. Sequences were obtained from breast tumor tissue. These receptors came from a middle-aged person with breast cancer.

The V and J genes are TRBV7-9 and TRBJ2-7, with D possibly matching TRBD2 (6 bases). The CDR3 runs to 15 residues. Germline values: CDR1 SEHNR, CDR2 FQNEAQ (reference sequence). Trimming shortened V by 5 bases and J by 3 bases, and 17 bases separated the two germline ends. The CDR3 sequence: CASSPSQTGSYEQYF. CDR3 coding DNA: TGTGCCAGCAGCCCATCCCAAACCGGGAGCTACGAGCAGTACTTC. Drawing the rest from reference TRBV7-9 and TRBJ2-7, the complete variable domain is DTGVSQNPRHKITKRGQNVTFRCDPISEHNRLYWYRQTLGQGPEFLTYFQNEAQLEKSRLLSDRFSAERPKGSFSTLEIQRTEQGDSAMYLCASSPSQTGSYEQYFGPGTRLTVT.

This clone is classed as medium-sized. The V call is TRBV9, the J call TRBJ1-5, with TRBD1 matching 9 bases. The CDR3 length is 16 residues. Germline assignment: CDR1 SGDLS and CDR2 YYNGEE. The junction had 8 bases not matched to a gene; V was cut back by 3 bases and J by 4 bases. This chain's CDR3 is CASSGRPGTGNQPQHF. CDR3 nucleotides: TGTGCCAGCAGCGGACGTCCCGGGACAGGGAATCAGCCCCAGCATTTT.

This sequence joins TRBV11-2 and TRBJ2-2, with TRBD2 matching over 8 bases. This CDR3 is 18 amino acids long. Germline V gene lookup returns CDR1 SGHAT and CDR2 FQNNGV. Germline trimming cut 1 base from V and 3 bases from J; bases unmatched to any gene: 10. This CDR3 reads CASSLVASGRSHTGELFF. The CDR3 DNA reads TGTGCCAGCAGCTTAGTTGCAAGCGGGAGATCCCACACCGGGGAGCTGTTTTTT.

This clone was recorded once. The chain employs TRBV5-1 and TRBJ2-4, with TRBD2 matching over 14 bases. CDR1 is SGHRS and CDR2 is YFSETQ in the germline V gene. The CDR3 extends over 20 amino acids. The trim removed 4 bases at V and 0 bases at J, leaving 12 bases unmatched. The DNA of the CDR3 is TGCGCCAGCAGCCTCCTCCCGGGGACTAGCGGGAGAGGAGCCAAAAACATTCAGTACTTC. Protein: CASSLLPGTSGRGAKNIQYF.

This clone occurred a few times. The gene calls are TRBV6-5 and TRBJ1-2; D not certain. This CDR3 region has 13 residues. Trimming took off 0 bases at V and 7 bases at J, with 9 bases between the two ends. CDR1 and CDR2 from the germline V gene are MNHEY and SVGAGI. The CDR3 here is CASSYSADFGYTF. The CDR3 DNA is TGTGCCAGCAGTTACTCCGCCGATTTTGGCTACACCTTC.

The V call is TRBV28, the J call TRBJ2-1, with 16 bases aligning to TRBD2. Germline V gene data show CDR1 as MDHEN and CDR2 as SYDVKM. V gave up 7 bases and J gave up 9 bases; unmatched junction bases: 12. The CDR3 extends over 17 amino acids. The CDR3 region is CASNGSGTSGRVGEQFF. The CDR3 region has the DNA TGTGCCAGCAACGGATCCGGGACTAGCGGGAGGGTGGGTGAGCAGTTCTTC.

The genes are TRBV5-1 and TRBJ2-3; D unresolved. Trimming pared 0 bases from V and 2 bases from J, leaving 7 bases between. The CDR3 runs to 14 residues. Looked up from germline, CDR1 is SGHRS and CDR2 is YFSETQ. The DNA for the CDR3 is TGCGCCAGCAGCTTGGGCGGATCCACAGATACGCAGTATTTT. Encoded protein: CASSLGGSTDTQYF. The complete variable domain, with remaining parts taken from reference TRBV5-1 and TRBJ2-3, reads KAGVTQTPRYLIKTRGQQVTLSCSPISGHRSVSWYQQTPGQGLQFLFEYFSETQRNKGNFPGRFSGRQFSNSRSEMNVSTLELGDSALYLCASSLGGSTDTQYFGPGTRLTVL.

This clone was detected a few times. CDR3 in amino acids: CAWSVQEGQFF. CDR3 in DNA: TGTGCCTGGAGTGTACAAGAGGGGCAGTTCTTC. V and J are TRBV30 and TRBJ2-1; possible D gene TRBD2, 5 bases. The CDR3 sequence is 11 residues long. Trimming shortened V by 0 bases and J by 12 bases, and 9 bases separated the two germline ends. Per the germline V gene, CDR1 is GTSNPN and CDR2 is SVGIG (reference sequence).

The chain couples TRBV19 to TRBJ2-1; TRBD2 matches at 14 bases. Germline assignment: CDR1 LNHDA and CDR2 SQIVND (reference sequence). V shed 0 bases, J shed 8 bases, and the junction held 3 bases outside the gene matches. The CDR3 is 16 amino acids. CDR3 region: CASSIEGTSGRHEQFF. CDR3 nucleotides: TGTGCCAGTAGTATAGAGGGGACTAGCGGGAGACATGAGCAGTTCTTC. The full variable domain, its missing parts supplied by reference TRBV19 and TRBJ2-1, is DGGITQSPKYLFRKEGQNVTLSCEQNLNHDAMYWYRQDPGQGLRLIYYSQIVNDFQKGDIAEGYSVSREKKESFPLTVTSAQKNPTAFYLCASSIEGTSGRHEQFFGPGTRLTVL.

This clone has just one count. The chain employs TRBV6-5 and TRBJ2-6, with no clear D. Germline CDR1 is MNHEY and CDR2 is SVGAGI. Trimming stripped 0 bases from V and 7 bases from J, with 13 bases between. CDR3 length equals 16 residues. CDR3 amino acids: CASSYSSPSVANVLTF. The DNA of the CDR3 is TGTGCCAGCAGTTACTCGAGCCCCTCTGTTGCCAACGTCCTGACTTTC.

This clone was picked up one time. The chain recombines TRBV5-6 with TRBJ2-7; D remains ambiguous. The length of the CDR3 is 14 residues. The germline V gene encodes CDR1 SGHDT and CDR2 YYEEEE. Between the trimmed V and J ends, which lost 7 bases and 3 bases, there was a span of 17 bases. The DNA of the CDR3 is TGTGCCAGCCACCTGGTGACGCCTGGCTACGAGCAGTACTTC. This translates into CASHLVTPGYEQYF.

The chain employs TRBV27 and TRBJ2-7; 8 bases agree with TRBD2. The V segment lost 2 bases and the J segment 3 bases; nucleotides outside the gene matches: 12. Germline values: CDR1 MNHEY, CDR2 SMNVEV (reference sequence). The length of the CDR3 is 17 residues. Written as DNA, the CDR3 is TGTGCCAGCAGTTTAACCCCCAGCGGGAGAAATTACTACGAGCAGTACTTC. It encodes CASSLTPSGRNYYEQYF.